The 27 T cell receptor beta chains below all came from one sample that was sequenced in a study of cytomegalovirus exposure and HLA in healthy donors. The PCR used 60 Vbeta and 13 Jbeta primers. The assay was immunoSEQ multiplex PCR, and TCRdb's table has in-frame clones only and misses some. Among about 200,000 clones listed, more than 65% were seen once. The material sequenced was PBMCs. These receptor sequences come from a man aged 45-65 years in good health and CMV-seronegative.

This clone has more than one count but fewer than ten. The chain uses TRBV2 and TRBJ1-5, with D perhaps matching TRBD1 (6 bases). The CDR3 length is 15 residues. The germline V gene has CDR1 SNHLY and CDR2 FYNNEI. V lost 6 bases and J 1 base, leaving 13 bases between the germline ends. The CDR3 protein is CASRLTGASNQPQHF. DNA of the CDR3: TGTGCCAGCAGGCTGACAGGTGCGAGCAATCAGCCCCAGCATTTT.

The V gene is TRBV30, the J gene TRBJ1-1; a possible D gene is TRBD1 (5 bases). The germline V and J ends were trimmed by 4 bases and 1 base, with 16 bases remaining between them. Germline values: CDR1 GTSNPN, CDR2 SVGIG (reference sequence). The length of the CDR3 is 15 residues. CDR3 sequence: CAWTPPRQRNTEAFF. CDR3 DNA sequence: TGTGCCTGGACCCCCCCCCGACAGAGGAACACTGAAGCTTTCTTT.

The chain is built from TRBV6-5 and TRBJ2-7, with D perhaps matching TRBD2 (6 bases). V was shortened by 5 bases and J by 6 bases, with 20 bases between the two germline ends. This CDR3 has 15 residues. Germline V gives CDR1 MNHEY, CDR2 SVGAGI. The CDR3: CASSGGPGLRVEQYF. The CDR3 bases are TGTGCCAGCAGTGGGGGACCGGGACTCCGTGTCGAGCAGTACTTC.

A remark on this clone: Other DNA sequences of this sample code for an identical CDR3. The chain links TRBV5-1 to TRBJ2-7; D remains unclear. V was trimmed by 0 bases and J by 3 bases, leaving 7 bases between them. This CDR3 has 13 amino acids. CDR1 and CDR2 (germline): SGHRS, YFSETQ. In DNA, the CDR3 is TGCGCCAGCAGCTTGGAATCTCTCTACGAGCAGTACTTC. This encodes CASSLESLYEQYF.

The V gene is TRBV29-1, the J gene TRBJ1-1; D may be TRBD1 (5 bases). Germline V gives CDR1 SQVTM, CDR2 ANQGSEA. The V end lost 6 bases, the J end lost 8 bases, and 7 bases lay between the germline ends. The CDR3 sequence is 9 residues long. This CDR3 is CSVDREAFF. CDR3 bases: TGCAGCGTAGACAGAGAAGCTTTCTTT. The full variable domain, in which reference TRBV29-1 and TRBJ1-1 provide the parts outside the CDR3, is SAVISQKPSRDICQRGTSLTIQCQVDSQVTMMFWYRQQPGQSLTLIATANQGSEATYESGFVIDKFPISRPNLTFSTLTVSNMSPEDSSIYLCSVDREAFFGQGTRLTVV.

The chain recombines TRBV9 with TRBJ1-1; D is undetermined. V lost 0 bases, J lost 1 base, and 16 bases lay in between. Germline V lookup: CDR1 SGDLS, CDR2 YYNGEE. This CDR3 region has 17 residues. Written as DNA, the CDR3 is TGTGCCAGCAGCGTAGACCCCCCGGGGAGGACGAACACTGAAGCTTTCTTT. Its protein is CASSVDPPGRTNTEAFF.

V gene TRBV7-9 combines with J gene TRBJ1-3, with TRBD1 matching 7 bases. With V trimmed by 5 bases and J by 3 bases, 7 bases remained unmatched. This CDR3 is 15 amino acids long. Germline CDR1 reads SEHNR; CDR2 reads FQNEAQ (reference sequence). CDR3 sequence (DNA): TGTGCCAGCAGCCCGAGGACAGGACTTGGAAACACCATATATTTT. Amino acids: CASSPRTGLGNTIYF.

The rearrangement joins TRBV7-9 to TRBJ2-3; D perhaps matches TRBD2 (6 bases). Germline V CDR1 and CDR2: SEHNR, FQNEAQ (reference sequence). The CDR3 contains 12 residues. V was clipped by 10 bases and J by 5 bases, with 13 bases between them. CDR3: CANGGPIDTQYF. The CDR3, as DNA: TGTGCCAATGGAGGGCCGATAGATACGCAGTATTTT. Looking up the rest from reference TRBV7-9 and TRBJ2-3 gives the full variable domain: DTGVSQNPRHKITKRGQNVTFRCDPISEHNRLYWYRQTLGQGPEFLTYFQNEAQLEKSRLLSDRFSAERPKGSFSTLEIQRTEQGDSAMYLCANGGPIDTQYFGPGTRLTVL.

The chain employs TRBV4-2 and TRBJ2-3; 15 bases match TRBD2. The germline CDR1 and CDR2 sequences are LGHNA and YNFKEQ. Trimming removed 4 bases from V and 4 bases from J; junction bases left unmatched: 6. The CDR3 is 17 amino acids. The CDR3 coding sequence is TGTGCCAGCAGCCCCGGGACTAGCGGGAGGTTCCCAGATACGCAGTATTTT. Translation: CASSPGTSGRFPDTQYF.

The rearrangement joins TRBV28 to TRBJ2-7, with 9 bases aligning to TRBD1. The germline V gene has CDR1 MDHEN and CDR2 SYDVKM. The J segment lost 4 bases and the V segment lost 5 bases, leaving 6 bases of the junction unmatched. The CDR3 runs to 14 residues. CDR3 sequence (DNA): TGTGCCAGCAGTCCGGGGACAGGGAGGTACGAGCAGTACTTC. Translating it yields CASSPGTGRYEQYF. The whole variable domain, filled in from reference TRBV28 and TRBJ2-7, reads DVKVTQSSRYLVKRTGEKVFLECVQDMDHENMFWYRQDPGLGLRLIYFSYDVKMKEKGDIPEGYSVSREKKERFSLILESASTNQTSMYLCASSPGTGRYEQYFGPGTRLTVT.

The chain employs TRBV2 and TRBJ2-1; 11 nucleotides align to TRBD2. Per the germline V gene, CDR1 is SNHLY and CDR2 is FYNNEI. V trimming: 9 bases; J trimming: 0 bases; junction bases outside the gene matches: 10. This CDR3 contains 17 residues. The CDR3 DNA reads TGTGCCAGTACCGGGACTAGCGGAGCCCGCTCCTACAATGAGCAGTTCTTC. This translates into CASTGTSGARSYNEQFF.

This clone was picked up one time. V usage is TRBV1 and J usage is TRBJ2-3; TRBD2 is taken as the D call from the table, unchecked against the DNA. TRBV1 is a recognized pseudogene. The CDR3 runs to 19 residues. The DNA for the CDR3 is TGCACCAGCAGCCAAGCGGTCCGGGGGAGGGTGCCTAGCACAGATACGCAGTATTTT. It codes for CTSSQAVRGRVPSTDTQYF.

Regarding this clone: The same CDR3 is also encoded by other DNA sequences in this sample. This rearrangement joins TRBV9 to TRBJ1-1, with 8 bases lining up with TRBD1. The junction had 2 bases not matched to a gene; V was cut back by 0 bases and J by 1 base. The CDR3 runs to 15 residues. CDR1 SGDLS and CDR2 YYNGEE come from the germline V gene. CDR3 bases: TGTGCCAGCAGCGTAGCCGGACAGGGGAACACTGAAGCTTTCTTT. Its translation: CASSVAGQGNTEAFF.

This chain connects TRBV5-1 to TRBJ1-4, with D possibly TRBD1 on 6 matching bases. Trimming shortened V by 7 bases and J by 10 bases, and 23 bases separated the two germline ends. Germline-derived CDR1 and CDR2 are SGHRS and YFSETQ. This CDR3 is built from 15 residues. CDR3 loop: CASGLNAGEGGKLFF. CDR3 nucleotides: TGCGCCAGCGGTTTAAATGCAGGGGAAGGTGGAAAACTGTTTTTT.

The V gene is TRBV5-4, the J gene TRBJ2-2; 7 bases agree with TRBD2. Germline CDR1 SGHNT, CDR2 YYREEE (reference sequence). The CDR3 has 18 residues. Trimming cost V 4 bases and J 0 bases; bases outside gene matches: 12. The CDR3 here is CASSPSTSDLANTGELFF. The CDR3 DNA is TGTGCCAGCAGCCCCTCTACTAGCGACCTCGCGAACACCGGGGAGCTGTTTTTT.

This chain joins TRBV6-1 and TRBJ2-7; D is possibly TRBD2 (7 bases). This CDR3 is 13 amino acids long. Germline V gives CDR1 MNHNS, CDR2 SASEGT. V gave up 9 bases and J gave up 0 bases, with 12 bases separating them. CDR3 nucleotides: TGTGCCAGTCAAGGGGGGGGCTCCTACGAGCAGTACTTC. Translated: CASQGGGSYEQYF.

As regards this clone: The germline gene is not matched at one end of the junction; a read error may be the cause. The CDR3 DNA reads TGTACCAGCAGCCAACGTACTAGTTCAACCGGGGAGCTGTTTTTT. Protein product: CTSSQRTSSTGELFF. The chain couples TRBV11-2 to TRBJ2-2; weak D call: TRBD2 (5 bases). The V gene's germline CDR1 is SGHAT and CDR2 FQNNGV. This CDR3 comprises 15 residues.

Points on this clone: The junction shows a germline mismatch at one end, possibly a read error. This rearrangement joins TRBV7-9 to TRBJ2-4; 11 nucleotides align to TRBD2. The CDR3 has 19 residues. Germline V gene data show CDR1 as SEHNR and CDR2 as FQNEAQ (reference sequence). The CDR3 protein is CSSSRGGTSGILAKNIQYF. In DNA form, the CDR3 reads TGTTCCAGCAGCCGGGGAGGGACTAGCGGTATTCTAGCCAAAAACATTCAGTACTTC.

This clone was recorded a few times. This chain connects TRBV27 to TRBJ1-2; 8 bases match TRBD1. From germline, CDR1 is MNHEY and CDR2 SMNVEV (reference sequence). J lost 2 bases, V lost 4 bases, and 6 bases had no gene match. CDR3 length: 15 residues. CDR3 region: CASSSAGGGNYGYTF. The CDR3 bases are TGTGCCAGCAGTTCAGCAGGGGGCGGAAACTATGGCTACACCTTC.

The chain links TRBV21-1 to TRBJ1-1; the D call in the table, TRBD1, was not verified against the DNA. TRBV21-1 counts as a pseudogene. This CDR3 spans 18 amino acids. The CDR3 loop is CASSKNVVQGNMNTEAFF. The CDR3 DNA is TGTGCCAGCAGCAAAAATGTCGTGCAGGGAAATATGAACACTGAAGCTTTCTTT.

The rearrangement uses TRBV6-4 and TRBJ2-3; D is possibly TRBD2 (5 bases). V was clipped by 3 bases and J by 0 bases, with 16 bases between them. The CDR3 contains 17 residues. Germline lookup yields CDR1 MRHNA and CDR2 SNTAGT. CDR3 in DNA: TGTGCCAGCAGTGAGTTGGGGAGCGGATCTAGCACAGATACGCAGTATTTT. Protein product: CASSELGSGSSTDTQYF.

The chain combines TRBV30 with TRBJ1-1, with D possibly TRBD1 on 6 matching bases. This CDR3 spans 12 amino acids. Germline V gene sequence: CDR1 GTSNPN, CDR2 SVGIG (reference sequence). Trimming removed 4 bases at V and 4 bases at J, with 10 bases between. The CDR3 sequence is CAWKGEGTEAFF. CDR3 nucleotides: TGTGCCTGGAAGGGGGAGGGCACTGAAGCTTTCTTT.

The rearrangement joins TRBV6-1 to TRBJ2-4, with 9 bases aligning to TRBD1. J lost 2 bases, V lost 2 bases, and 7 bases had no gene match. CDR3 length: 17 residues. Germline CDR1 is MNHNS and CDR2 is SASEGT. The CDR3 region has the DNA TGTGCCAGCAGTGAAAAAAGGGACAGGGAACCCAAAAACATTCAGTACTTC. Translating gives CASSEKRDREPKNIQYF.

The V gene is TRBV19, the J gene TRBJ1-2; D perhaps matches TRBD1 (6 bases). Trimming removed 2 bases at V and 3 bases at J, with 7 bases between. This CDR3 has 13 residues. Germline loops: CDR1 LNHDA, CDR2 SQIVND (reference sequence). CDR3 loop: CASSIWTDYGYTF. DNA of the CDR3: TGTGCCAGTAGTATATGGACAGACTATGGCTACACCTTC.

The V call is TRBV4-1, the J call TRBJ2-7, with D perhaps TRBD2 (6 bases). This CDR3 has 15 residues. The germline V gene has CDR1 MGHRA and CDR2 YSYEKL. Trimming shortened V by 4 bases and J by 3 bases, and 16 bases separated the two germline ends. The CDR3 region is CASSRQPGEYYEQYF. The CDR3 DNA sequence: TGCGCCAGCAGCCGGCAACCGGGAGAATACTACGAGCAGTACTTC.

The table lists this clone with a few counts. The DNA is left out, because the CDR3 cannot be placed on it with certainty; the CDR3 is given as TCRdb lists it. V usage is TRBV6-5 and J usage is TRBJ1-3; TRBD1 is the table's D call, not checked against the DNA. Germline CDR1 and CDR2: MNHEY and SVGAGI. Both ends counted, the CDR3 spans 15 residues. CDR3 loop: CASSSSDRAGNTIYF.

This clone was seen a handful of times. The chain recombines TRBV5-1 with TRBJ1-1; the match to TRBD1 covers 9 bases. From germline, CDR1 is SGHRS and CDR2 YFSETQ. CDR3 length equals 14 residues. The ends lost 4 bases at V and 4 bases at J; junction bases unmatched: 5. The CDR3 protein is CASSRTGGGTEAFF. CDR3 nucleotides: TGCGCCAGCAGCAGAACAGGGGGCGGCACTGAAGCTTTCTTT.